The 5 T cell receptor beta chains listed next were all sequenced from one sample in a study of human T cells and chemical hapten exposure. TCRdb processed the RACE reads anew with MiXCR; each CDR3 protein has one entry. Of about 94,000 distinct CDR3 sequences listed, 9.3% are singletons. Time point given: patch test 2, 6 weeks after DPC sensitization. Specified treatment: therapeutic diphenylcyclopropenone sensitization with weekly scalp DPC. The sample was whole blood, taken in connection with sensitization to the hapten diphenylcyclopropenone (DPC). The origin of the receptors is a woman in her forties with alopecia areata. Some clones in this sample may be carry-over from other donors' samples.

The chain recombines TRBV6-2 or TRBV6-3 with TRBJ2-1; 9 nucleotides line up with TRBD2. The CDR3 is 17 residues long. In germline, CDR1 is MNHEY, CDR2 SVGEGT. J lost 0 bases, V lost 4 bases, and 7 bases had no gene match. CDR3 DNA: TGTGCCAGCAGTTCCCGGGGTAGCGGGAGCTCCTACAATGAGCAGTTCTTC. As protein: CASSSRGSGSSYNEQFF.

The chain employs TRBV7-9 and TRBJ1-4; TRBD1 agrees at 10 bases. The junction had 5 bases not matched to a gene; V was cut back by 4 bases and J by 3 bases. The V gene's germline CDR1 is SEHNR and CDR2 FQNEAQ (reference sequence). This CDR3 has 16 amino acids. The CDR3 nucleotides read TGTGCCAGCAGCTCCCTTGGGACAGGGGCTAATGAAAAACTGTTTTTT. Encoded protein: CASSSLGTGANEKLFF.

This clonotype was detected ten times or more. V usage is TRBV19 and J usage is TRBJ2-6, with D maybe TRBD2 (5 bases). Trimming cost V 3 bases and J 2 bases, with 14 bases left between them. The CDR3 extends over 17 amino acids. Germline V gene data show CDR1 as LNHDA and CDR2 as SQIVND (reference sequence). The CDR3 nucleotides read TGTGCCAGTAGTATTTCCTCGAGGGAAACTGGGGCCAACGTCCTGACTTTC. Translation: CASSISSRETGANVLTF. Filled out from reference TRBV19 and TRBJ2-6, the complete variable domain reads DGGITQSPKYLFRKEGQNVTLSCEQNLNHDAMYWYRQDPGQGLRLIYYSQIVNDFQKGDIAEGYSVSREKKESFPLTVTSAQKNPTAFYLCASSISSRETGANVLTFGAGSRLTVL.

This clonotype occurred a few times. The chain combines TRBV6-6 with TRBJ1-1, with no clear D. The CDR3 contains 14 residues. V lost 4 bases and J 0 bases, leaving 9 bases between the germline ends. CDR1 and CDR2 (germline): MNHNY, SVGAGI (reference sequence). The CDR3 sequence is CASSSWGMNTEAFF. The CDR3 region has the DNA TGTGCCAGCAGTTCCTGGGGTATGAACACTGAAGCTTTCTTT.

The J gene is TRBJ1-6, the V gene TRBV7-9, with no clear D. V dropped 2 bases and J dropped 8 bases, with 13 bases sitting between them. CDR1 and CDR2 (germline): SEHNR, FQNEAQ (reference sequence). The CDR3 has 15 residues. The CDR3 sequence is CASSLSAYVHSPLHF. CDR3 coding DNA: TGTGCCAGCAGCTTATCCGCCTACGTCCATTCACCCCTCCACTTT.